This T cell receptor (beta chain) was retrieved from a study of blood T cell repertoires in COVID-19. There are 16 residues in the CDR3. V was shortened by 5 bases and J by 5 bases, with 19 bases between the two germline ends. From germline, CDR1 is SGHTA and CDR2 FQGNSA. TCRdb's table, derived via immunoSEQ multiplex PCR, lists solely in-frame clones and lacks some. The sample lists 74,000 or so clones; 89% were seen once. The source is a man aged 50-60 years with active COVID-19. Sequencing was performed on peripheral blood. The rearrangement uses TRBV7-2 and TRBJ2-1, with D tentatively TRBD2 (6 bases). CDR3 sequence: CASSLRRLALNNEQFF. The CDR3 nucleotides are TGTGCCAGCAGCCTCCGGAGGCTAGCGTTAAACAATGAGCAGTTCTTC.